This TCR beta chain was recorded in a study of STAT5B mutations in CD4+ large granular lymphocyte leukemia. Authors' analysis steps: The detection floor for productive clonotype frequency was 2.59 x 10-5. Clones were read by immunoSEQ multiplex PCR, and TCRdb kept only the in-frame ones, dropping some. V and J calls and clone size follow that table, whereas D and trimming were derived from the DNA. The sample contains about 19,000 clones, roughly 83% of which appear only once. A single count supports this clone. Its antigen is unknown. No DNA is shown, since the ends of the CDR3 on it are uncertain; the CDR3 is the one TCRdb lists. Study-wide results and limits: No patients shared main leukemic clonotypes, though about 26% appeared at low frequency elsewhere. Without putative leukemic clones, patient CD4-sorted repertoires remained more clonal than healthy CD4+ repertoires. 8/27 top patient clones versus 2/35 control clones were TRBV06-family.

The CDR3 spans 10 amino acids, including both terminal residues. CDR1 GTSNPN and CDR2 SVGIG come from the germline V gene (reference sequence). Sequences were obtained from CD4+ T cells from blood buffy coats. The TCR was taken from a human donor in good health. The chain is built from TRBV30 and TRBJ2-5; no DNA check was done on the table's D call, TRBD2. CDR3 sequence reads: CAWGVGSKYF.